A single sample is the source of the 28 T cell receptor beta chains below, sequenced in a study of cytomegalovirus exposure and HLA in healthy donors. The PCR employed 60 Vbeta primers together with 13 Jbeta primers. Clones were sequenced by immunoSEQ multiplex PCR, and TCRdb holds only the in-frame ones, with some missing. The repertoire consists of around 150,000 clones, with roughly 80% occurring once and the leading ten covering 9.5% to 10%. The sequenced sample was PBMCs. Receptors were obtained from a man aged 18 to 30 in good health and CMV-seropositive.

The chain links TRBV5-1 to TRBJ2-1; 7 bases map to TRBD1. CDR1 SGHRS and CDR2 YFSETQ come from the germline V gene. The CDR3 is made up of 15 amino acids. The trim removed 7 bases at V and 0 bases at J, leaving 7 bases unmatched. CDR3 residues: CASARGPSSYNEQFF. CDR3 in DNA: TGCGCCAGCGCAAGGGGGCCAAGCTCCTACAATGAGCAGTTCTTC.

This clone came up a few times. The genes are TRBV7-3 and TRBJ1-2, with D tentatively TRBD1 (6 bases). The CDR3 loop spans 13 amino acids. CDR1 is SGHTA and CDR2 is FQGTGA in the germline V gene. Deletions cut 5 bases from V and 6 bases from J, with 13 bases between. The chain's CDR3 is CASSQGGTNGYTF. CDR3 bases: TGTGCCAGCAGCCAGGGTGGGACAAATGGCTACACCTTC. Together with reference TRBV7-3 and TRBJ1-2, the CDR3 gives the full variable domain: GAGVSQTPSNKVTEKGKYVELRCDPISGHTALYWYRQSLGQGPEFLIYFQGTGAADDSGLPNDRFFAVRPEGSVSTLKIQRTERGDSAVYLCASSQGGTNGYTFGSGTRLTVV.

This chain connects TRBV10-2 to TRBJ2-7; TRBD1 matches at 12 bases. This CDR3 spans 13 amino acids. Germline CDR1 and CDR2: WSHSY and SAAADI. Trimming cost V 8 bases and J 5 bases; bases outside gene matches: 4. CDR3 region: CASGDRGPHEQYF. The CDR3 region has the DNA TGCGCCAGCGGGGACAGGGGGCCTCACGAGCAGTACTTC.

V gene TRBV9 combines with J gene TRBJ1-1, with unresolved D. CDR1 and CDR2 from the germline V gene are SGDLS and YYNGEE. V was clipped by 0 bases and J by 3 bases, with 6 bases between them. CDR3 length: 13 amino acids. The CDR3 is CASSVEPDTEAFF. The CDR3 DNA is TGTGCCAGCAGCGTAGAACCAGACACTGAAGCTTTCTTT.

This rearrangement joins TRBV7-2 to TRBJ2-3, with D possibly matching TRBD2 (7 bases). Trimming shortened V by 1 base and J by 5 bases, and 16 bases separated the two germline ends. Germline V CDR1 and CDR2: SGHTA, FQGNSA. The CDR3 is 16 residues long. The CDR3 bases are TGTGCCAGCAGCTTAGAGAGTGGGGGGGCGGGAGATACGCAGTATTTT. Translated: CASSLESGGAGDTQYF.

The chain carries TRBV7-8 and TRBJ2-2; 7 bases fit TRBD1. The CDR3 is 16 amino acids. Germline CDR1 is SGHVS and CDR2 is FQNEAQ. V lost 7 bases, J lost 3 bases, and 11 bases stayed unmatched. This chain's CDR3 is CASNLLGTVHTGELFF. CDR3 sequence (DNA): TGTGCCAGCAACCTACTCGGGACAGTCCACACCGGGGAGCTGTTTTTT.

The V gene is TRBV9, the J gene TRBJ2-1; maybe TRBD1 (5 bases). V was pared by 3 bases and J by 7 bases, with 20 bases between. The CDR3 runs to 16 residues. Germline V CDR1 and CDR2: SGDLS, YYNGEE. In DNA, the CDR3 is TGTGCCAGCAGCGCAGACAGCGCTTCCCGGAATAATGAGCAGTTCTTC. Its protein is CASSADSASRNNEQFF.

The CDR3 DNA is TGTGCCATCAGTGACATAGATACGCAGTATTTT. Amino acid sequence: CAISDIDTQYF. The chain carries TRBV10-3 and TRBJ2-3; no clear D gene. From germline, CDR1 is ENHRY and CDR2 SYGVKD. V was clipped by 3 bases and J by 5 bases, with 3 bases between them. The CDR3 spans 11 residues.

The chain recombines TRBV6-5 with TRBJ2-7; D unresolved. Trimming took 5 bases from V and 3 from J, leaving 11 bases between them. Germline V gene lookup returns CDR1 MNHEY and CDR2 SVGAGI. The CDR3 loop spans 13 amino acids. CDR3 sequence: CASSPLFVYEQYF. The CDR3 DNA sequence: TGTGCCAGCAGTCCCCTCTTTGTCTACGAGCAGTACTTC.

CDR3 sequence reads: CASSQTSGTDTQYF. The CDR3 DNA sequence: TGTGCCAGCAGCCAGACTAGCGGCACAGATACGCAGTATTTT. This sequence joins TRBV7-9 and TRBJ2-3; TRBD2 agrees at 8 bases. In germline, CDR1 is SEHNR, CDR2 FQNEAQ (reference sequence). V dropped 5 bases and J dropped 1; count of bases not matched to a gene: 2. This CDR3 spans 14 amino acids.

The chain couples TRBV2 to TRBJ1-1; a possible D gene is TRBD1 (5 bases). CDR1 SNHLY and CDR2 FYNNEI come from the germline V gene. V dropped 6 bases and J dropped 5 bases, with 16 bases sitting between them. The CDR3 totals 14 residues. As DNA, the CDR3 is TGTGCCAGCAGACCCCAGGGCGATGGAACTGAAGCTTTCTTT. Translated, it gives CASRPQGDGTEAFF.

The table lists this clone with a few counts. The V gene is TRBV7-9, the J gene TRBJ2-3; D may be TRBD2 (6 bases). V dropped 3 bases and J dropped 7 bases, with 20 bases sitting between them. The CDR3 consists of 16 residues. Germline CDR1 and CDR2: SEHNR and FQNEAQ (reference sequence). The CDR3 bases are TGTGCCAGCAGCTTGAACGGAAGCGGGCCTTCAAATACGCAGTATTTT. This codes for CASSLNGSGPSNTQYF.

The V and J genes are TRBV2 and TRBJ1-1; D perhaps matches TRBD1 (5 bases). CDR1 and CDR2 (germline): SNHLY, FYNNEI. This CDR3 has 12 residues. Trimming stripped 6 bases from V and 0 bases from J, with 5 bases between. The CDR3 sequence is CASRTVNTEAFF. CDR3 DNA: TGTGCCAGCAGGACAGTGAACACTGAAGCTTTCTTT.

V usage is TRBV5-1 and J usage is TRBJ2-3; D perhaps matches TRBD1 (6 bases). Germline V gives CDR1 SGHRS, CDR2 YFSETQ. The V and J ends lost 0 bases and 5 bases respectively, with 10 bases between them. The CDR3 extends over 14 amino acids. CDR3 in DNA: TGCGCCAGCAGCTTGGACAGGGTCGGAGATACGCAGTATTTT. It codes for CASSLDRVGDTQYF.

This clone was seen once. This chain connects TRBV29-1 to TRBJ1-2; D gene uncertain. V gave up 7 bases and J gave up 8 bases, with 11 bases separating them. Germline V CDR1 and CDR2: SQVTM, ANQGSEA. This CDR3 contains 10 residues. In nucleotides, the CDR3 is TGCAGCGATGAGACGGAGGGCTACACCTTC. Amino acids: CSDETEGYTF.

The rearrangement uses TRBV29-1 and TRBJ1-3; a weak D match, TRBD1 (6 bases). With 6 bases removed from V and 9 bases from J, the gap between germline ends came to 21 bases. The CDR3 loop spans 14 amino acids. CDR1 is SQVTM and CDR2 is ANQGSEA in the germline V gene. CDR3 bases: TGCAGCGTAGGACAGTCAGGGCCCGGGGCCACCATATATTTT. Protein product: CSVGQSGPGATIYF.

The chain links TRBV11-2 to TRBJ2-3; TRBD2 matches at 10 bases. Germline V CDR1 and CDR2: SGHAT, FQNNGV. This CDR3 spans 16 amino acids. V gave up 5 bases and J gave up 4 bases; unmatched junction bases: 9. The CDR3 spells CASSRTSGDTPDTQYF. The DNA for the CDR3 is TGTGCCAGCAGCCGGACTAGCGGAGATACCCCAGATACGCAGTATTTT.

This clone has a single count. The CDR3 reads CASRRGGRSYNEQFF. In DNA form, the CDR3 reads TGTGCCAGCCGACGGGGGGGACGATCCTACAATGAGCAGTTCTTC. The rearrangement links TRBV7-2 to TRBJ2-1; TRBD2 matches 8 bases. The CDR3 consists of 15 residues. CDR1 is SGHTA, CDR2 FQGNSA, per germline. The ends lost 8 bases at V and 1 base at J; junction bases unmatched: 7. Based on the CDR3 plus reference TRBV7-2 and TRBJ2-1, the full variable domain is GAGVSQSPSNKVTEKGKDVELRCDPISGHTALYWYRQSLGQGLEFLIYFQGNSAPDKSGLPSDRFSAERTGGSVSTLTIQRTQQEDSAVYLCASRRGGRSYNEQFFGPGTRLTVL.

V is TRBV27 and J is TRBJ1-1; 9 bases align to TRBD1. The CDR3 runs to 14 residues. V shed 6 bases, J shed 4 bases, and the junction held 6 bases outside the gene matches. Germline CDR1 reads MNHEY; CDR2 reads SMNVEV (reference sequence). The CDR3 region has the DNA TGTGCCAGCAGGAACAGGGGGCGCGGCACTGAAGCTTTCTTT. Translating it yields CASRNRGRGTEAFF.

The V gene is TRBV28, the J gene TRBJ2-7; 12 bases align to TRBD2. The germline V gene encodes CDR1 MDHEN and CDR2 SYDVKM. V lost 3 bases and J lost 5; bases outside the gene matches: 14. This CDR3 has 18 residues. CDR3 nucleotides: TGTGCCAGCAGTTTCTCCGGACTAGCGGGAACCCCAATCAACGAGCAGTACTTC. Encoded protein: CASSFSGLAGTPINEQYF.

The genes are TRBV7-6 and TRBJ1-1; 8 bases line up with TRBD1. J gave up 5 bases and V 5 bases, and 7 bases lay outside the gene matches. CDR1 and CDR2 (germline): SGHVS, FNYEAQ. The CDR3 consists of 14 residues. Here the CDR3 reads CASSGQGAGTEAFF. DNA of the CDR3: TGTGCCAGCAGCGGGCAGGGGGCAGGAACTGAAGCTTTCTTT. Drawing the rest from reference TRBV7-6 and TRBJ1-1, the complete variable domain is GAGVSQSPRYKVTKRGQDVALRCDPISGHVSLYWYRQALGQGPEFLTYFNYEAQQDKSGLPNDRFSAERPEGSISTLTIQRTEQRDSAMYRCASSGQGAGTEAFFGQGTRLTVV.

The chain's CDR3 is CASSPRQGIAHEQYF. CDR3 DNA: TGTGCCAGCAGCCCCAGACAGGGGATAGCCCACGAGCAGTACTTC. V is TRBV7-6 and J is TRBJ2-7; TRBD1 matches at 8 bases. The CDR3 totals 15 residues. CDR1 is SGHVS and CDR2 is FNYEAQ in the germline V gene. Germline trimming cut 5 bases from V and 5 bases from J; bases unmatched to any gene: 11.

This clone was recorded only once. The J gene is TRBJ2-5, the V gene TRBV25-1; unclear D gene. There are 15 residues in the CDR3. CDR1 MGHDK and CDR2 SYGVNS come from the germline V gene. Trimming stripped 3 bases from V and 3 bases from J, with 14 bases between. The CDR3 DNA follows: TGTGCCAGCAGTGATTCCTTAAGCTCCGAAGAGACCCAGTACTTC. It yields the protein CASSDSLSSEETQYF. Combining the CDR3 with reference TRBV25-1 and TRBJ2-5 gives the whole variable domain EADIYQTPRYLVIGTGKKITLECSQTMGHDKMYWYQQDPGMELHLIHYSYGVNSTEKGDLSSESTVSRIRTEHFPLTLESARPSHTSQYLCASSDSLSSEETQYFGPGTRLLVL.

CDR3 sequence (DNA): TGTGCCAGCAGCTTTACAGGGACAACCTACGAGCAGTACTTC. Translated: CASSFTGTTYEQYF. V is TRBV11-2 and J is TRBJ2-7; TRBD1 is a possible D gene (6 bases). Germline V gene data show CDR1 as SGHAT and CDR2 as FQNNGV. The V and J ends lost 3 bases and 2 bases respectively, with 11 bases between them. The CDR3 has 14 residues.

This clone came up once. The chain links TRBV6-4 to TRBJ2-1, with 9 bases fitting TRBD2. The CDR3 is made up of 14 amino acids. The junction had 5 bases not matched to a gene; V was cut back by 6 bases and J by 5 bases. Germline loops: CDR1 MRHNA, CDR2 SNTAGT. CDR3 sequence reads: CASRRLAENNEQFF. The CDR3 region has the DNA TGTGCCAGCAGAAGACTAGCGGAGAACAATGAGCAGTTCTTC.

CDR3 bases: TGCGCCAGCAGCCAGGGACAGATGAACACTGAAGCTTTCTTT. Protein product: CASSQGQMNTEAFF. V and J are TRBV5-1 and TRBJ1-1, with TRBD1 matching over 7 bases. The CDR3 extends over 14 amino acids. Germline-derived CDR1 and CDR2 are SGHRS and YFSETQ. V lost 4 bases to trimming and J lost 0 bases; unmatched junction nucleotides: 3.

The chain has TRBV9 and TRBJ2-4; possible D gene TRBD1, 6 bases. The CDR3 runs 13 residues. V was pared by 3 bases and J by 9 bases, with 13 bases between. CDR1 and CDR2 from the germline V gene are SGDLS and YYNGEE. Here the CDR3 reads CASSGSGVGIQYF. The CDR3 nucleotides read TGTGCCAGCAGCGGATCAGGGGTGGGCATTCAGTACTTC.

CDR3 nucleotides: TGTGCCAGCTCCGATTCGGACAGGGGTCGAACTGAAGCTTTCTTT. This codes for CASSDSDRGRTEAFF. The rearrangement joins TRBV18 to TRBJ1-1, with 9 bases identical to TRBD1. The V segment lost 6 bases and the J segment 5 bases; nucleotides outside the gene matches: 10. The CDR3 covers 15 residues. CDR1 and CDR2 from the germline V gene are KGHSH and LQKENI.